One and the same sample provided the 5 T cell receptor beta chains below, sequenced in a study of T cell repertoires in cytomegalovirus infection (dated by TCRdb to about 2019). Sequencing instrument: Illumina HiSeq 1500. Using fastp at Q25 and MiXCR, TCRdb reprocessed the public reads and kept productive beta chains. Rows are unified per CDR3 protein, each entry keeping the most common DNA and genes. This sample comprises 100,000 to 150,000 distinct CDR3 sequences, approximately 30% of them detected only once. The top ten constitute 58% of the sample. Taken with the paper, the label for treatment or condition translates to: in vitro stimulation with specific CMV peptide epitopes to enrich CMV-specific T cells. Their cognate antigens are unknown. The specimen was CD8+ T cells from cultured PBMCs, collected from culture after CMV antigen stimulation. These receptors all come from a human donor in good health (CMV status not recorded). Some clones in this sample may be carry-over from other donors' samples.

This clonotype was counted many times. The V and J genes are TRBV5-6 and TRBJ2-2, with D unclear. V lost 2 bases, J lost 2 bases, and 7 bases lay in between. Looked up from germline, CDR1 is SGHDT and CDR2 is YYEEEE. This CDR3 comprises 14 residues. CDR3 nucleotide sequence: TGTGCCAGCAGCTTCGGAGTTAACACCGGGGAGCTGTTTTTT. Its protein product is CASSFGVNTGELFF.

This chain joins TRBV11-3 and TRBJ2-1, with no clear D. The CDR3 runs to 13 residues. CDR1 and CDR2 from the germline V gene are SGHNT and YENEEA. Trimming shortened V by 1 base and J by 8 bases, and 9 bases separated the two germline ends. CDR3 region: CASSLGSSHEQFF. The CDR3 nucleotides read TGTGCCAGCAGCTTAGGGTCCAGCCATGAGCAGTTCTTC.

This rearrangement joins TRBV19 to TRBJ2-1; 9 bases fit TRBD1. This CDR3 has 18 amino acids. V dropped 1 base and J dropped 4; count of bases not matched to a gene: 11. Germline V gives CDR1 LNHDA, CDR2 SQIVND (reference sequence). Written as DNA, the CDR3 is TGTGCCAGTAGTATAGGGTCGGACGGGGACAGGGTGTACAATGAGCAGTTCTTC. Amino acids: CASSIGSDGDRVYNEQFF.

There are a few counts of this clonotype. A read error may produce the germline difference seen at one junction end. This sequence joins TRBV7-6 and TRBJ2-5; a weak D match, TRBD1 (7 bases). Germline V gene data show CDR1 as SGHVS and CDR2 as FNYEAQ. The CDR3 runs 16 residues. The CDR3 nucleotides are TGTGCCAGCATCCCCAGGGGGGCAGGGGTCCAAGGGACCCAGTACTTC. Translation: CASIPRGAGVQGTQYF. Combining the CDR3 with reference TRBV7-6 and TRBJ2-5 gives the whole variable domain GAGVSQSPRYKVTKRGQDVALRCDPISGHVSLYWYRQALGQGPEFLTYFNYEAQQDKSGLPNDRFSAERPEGSISTLTIQRTEQRDSAMYRCASIPRGAGVQGTQYFGPGTRLLVL.

The V call is TRBV4-1, the J call TRBJ1-1, with 9 bases fitting TRBD1. With V trimmed by 4 bases and J by 0 bases, 3 bases remained unmatched. Germline CDR1 MGHRA, CDR2 YSYEKL. The CDR3 consists of 15 residues. CDR3 loop: CASSPDRGLNTEAFF. The CDR3 DNA sequence: TGCGCCAGCAGCCCGGACAGGGGATTGAACACTGAAGCTTTCTTT.